Below are 24 T cell receptor beta chains sequenced from a single sample in a study of glioma-infiltrating T cells. TCR alpha and beta CDR3 regions were amplified from RNA using iRepertoire nested multiplex PCR. TCRdb reprocessed the multiplex PCR reads via MiXCR and lists one record per CDR3 protein. The data contain approximately 130,000 distinct CDR3 sequences, 24% of them singletons. Sample: glioma tissue, nonneoplastic brain tissue, or PBMCs (not recorded which). These receptors all stem from a human donor with low-grade glioma or glioblastoma, undergoing nonglioma brain surgery, or in good health (not recorded which).

This rearrangement joins TRBV14 to TRBJ2-1; D gene uncertain. The CDR3 loop spans 13 amino acids. Germline V gene sequence: CDR1 SGHDN, CDR2 FVKESK. Trimming took off 4 bases at V and 8 bases at J, with 12 bases between the two ends. Here the CDR3 DNA reads TGTGCCAGCAGCCCTTCGTTTAGGGATGAGCAGTTCTTC. It is translated as CASSPSFRDEQFF.

This clonotype showed up many times. CDR3 bases: TGTGCCAGCAGCGGACAGGGAAGGGGTTGGGGCTACACCTTC. This sequence encodes CASSGQGRGWGYTF. This chain uses TRBV6-1 with TRBJ1-2; 8 positions agree with TRBD1. In germline, CDR1 is MNHNS, CDR2 SASEGT. The CDR3 has 14 residues. V shed 6 bases and J 8 bases; nucleotides not matched to a gene: 11.

The table lists this clonotype with many counts. The chain recombines TRBV27 with TRBJ2-7, with TRBD1 identical over 10 bases. The CDR3 extends over 14 amino acids. The V gene's germline CDR1 is MNHEY and CDR2 SMNVEV (reference sequence). V was pared by 5 bases and J by 6 bases, with 7 bases of the junction left unmatched. CDR3 sequence reads: CASSMDRGTREQYV. DNA for the CDR3: TGTGCCAGCAGTATGGACAGGGGGACCCGCGAGCAGTACGTC.

The chain joins TRBV20-1 to TRBJ1-4, with D perhaps matching TRBD1 (5 bases). The CDR3 is 15 amino acids. Per germline, CDR1 DFQATT and CDR2 SNEGSKA (reference sequence). Trimming took off 3 bases at V and 8 bases at J, with 19 bases between the two ends. Written as DNA, the CDR3 is TGCAGTGCTAGTCCTCCGGGACGGATGGGGGAAAAACTGTTTTTT. It specifies CSASPPGRMGEKLFF.

The table lists this clonotype with a few counts. This chain joins TRBV7-9 and TRBJ1-5; 7 nucleotides align to TRBD1. The CDR3 totals 16 residues. The ends lost 5 bases at V and 3 bases at J; junction bases unmatched: 10. CDR1 is SEHNR, CDR2 FQNEAQ, per germline (reference sequence). This CDR3 reads CASSPSRGGDNQPQHF. The DNA for the CDR3 is TGTGCCAGCAGCCCGTCCAGGGGGGGTGACAATCAGCCCCAGCATTTT.

The chain is built from TRBV28 and TRBJ2-3, with D unresolved. The CDR3 consists of 15 residues. With 4 bases removed from V and 6 bases from J, the gap between germline ends came to 17 bases. Germline CDR1 is MDHEN and CDR2 is SYDVKM. CDR3 protein: CASSSRRRARDTQYF. The CDR3, as DNA: TGTGCCAGCAGTTCAAGACGGAGAGCCAGGGATACGCAGTATTTT. The full variable domain, in which reference TRBV28 and TRBJ2-3 provide the parts outside the CDR3, is DVKVTQSSRYLVKRTGEKVFLECVQDMDHENMFWYRQDPGLGLRLIYFSYDVKMKEKGDIPEGYSVSREKKERFSLILESASTNQTSMYLCASSSRRRARDTQYFGPGTRLTVL.

This clonotype showed up just a few times. The chain employs TRBV15 and TRBJ2-3; 8 bases line up with TRBD2. Germline assignment: CDR1 LNHNV and CDR2 YYDKDF (reference sequence). The CDR3 loop spans 15 amino acids. Trimming took 5 bases from V and 1 from J; bases not matched to a gene: 5. CDR3 region: CATSLAGWGTDTQYF. The CDR3 nucleotides read TGTGCCACCAGCTTAGCGGGATGGGGCACAGATACGCAGTATTTT.

The rearrangement joins TRBV30 to TRBJ1-1; TRBD1 matches at 8 bases. V gave up 5 bases and J gave up 1 base; unmatched junction bases: 3. CDR1 is GTSNPN and CDR2 is SVGIG in the germline V gene (reference sequence). This CDR3 spans 13 amino acids. The CDR3 nucleotides read TGTGCCTGGTCCGGACAGGGGAACACTGAAGCTTTCTTT. Translated: CAWSGQGNTEAFF.

The genes are TRBV6-4 and TRBJ1-2; D is possibly TRBD1 (6 bases). This CDR3 is built from 14 residues. V was clipped by 6 bases and J by 4 bases, with 15 bases between them. Germline V gene data show CDR1 as MRHNA and CDR2 as SNTAGT. CDR3: CASSAGTPPYGYTF. CDR3 in DNA: TGTGCCAGCAGCGCCGGGACACCCCCCTATGGCTACACCTTC.

V gene TRBV7-9 combines with J gene TRBJ1-4; D is ambiguous. The V gene's germline CDR1 is SEHNR and CDR2 FQNEAQ (reference sequence). This CDR3 contains 11 residues. V dropped 5 bases and J dropped 7 bases, with 5 bases sitting between them. Written as DNA, the CDR3 is TGTGCCAGCAGCCTCGTTGAAAAACTGTTTTTT. Translated, it gives CASSLVEKLFF. The full variable domain, its missing parts supplied by reference TRBV7-9 and TRBJ1-4, is DTGVSQNPRHKITKRGQNVTFRCDPISEHNRLYWYRQTLGQGPEFLTYFQNEAQLEKSRLLSDRFSAERPKGSFSTLEIQRTEQGDSAMYLCASSLVEKLFFGSGTQLSVL.

J is TRBJ2-7 and V is TRBV12-3 or TRBV12-4, with a weak D call TRBD1 (5 bases). The CDR3 totals 11 residues. V lost 10 bases, J lost 4 bases, and 11 bases lay in between. CDR3 sequence: CANSKGYEQYV. The CDR3 nucleotides read TGTGCCAACAGCAAGGGGTACGAGCAGTACGTC.

In the case of this clonotype: A much more abundant neighbour one base away suggests this may be a read error. This chain connects TRBV28 to TRBJ2-1, with 10 positions matching TRBD2. V lost 5 bases to trimming and J lost 8 bases; unmatched junction nucleotides: 12. Germline V CDR1 and CDR2: MDHEN, SYDVKM. This CDR3 has 16 residues. CDR3 in DNA: TGTGCCAGCAGTCCCAGTTGGCTAGCGGGGGTTTATGAGCAGTTCTTC. Amino acids: CASSPSWLAGVYEQFF.

This clonotype was counted only a few times. The chain is built from TRBV29-1 and TRBJ1-1; D gene unclear. The CDR3 consists of 11 residues. Trimming removed 7 bases from V and 8 bases from J, with 14 bases in between. Germline loops: CDR1 SQVTM, CDR2 ANQGSEA. The CDR3 DNA is TGCAGCGCTGCACCGATGGTGGAAGCTTTCTTT. Protein product: CSAAPMVEAFF.

This clonotype showed up just a few times. The J gene is TRBJ2-5, the V gene TRBV28, with D possibly TRBD2 on 7 matching bases. From germline, CDR1 is MDHEN and CDR2 SYDVKM. There are 15 residues in the CDR3. Deletions cut 2 bases from V and 6 bases from J, with 16 bases between. CDR3 in amino acids: CASSLGGGGQKTQYF. DNA of the CDR3: TGTGCCAGCAGTTTAGGAGGGGGGGGCCAGAAGACCCAGTACTTC.

This clonotype was detected many times. This chain connects TRBV20-1 to TRBJ2-6; possible D gene TRBD2, 6 bases. The germline V gene has CDR1 DFQATT and CDR2 SNEGSKA (reference sequence). This CDR3 spans 14 amino acids. CDR3 bases: TGCACCACCGGGAGCCTGGAAGGGGCCAACGTCCTGACTTTC. Protein: CTTGSLEGANVLTF.

The chain carries TRBV7-8 and TRBJ2-1, with TRBD2 matching 8 bases. After removal of 5 bases from V and 4 bases from J, the junction contained 4 bases not matched to a gene. The CDR3 contains 14 residues. Germline values: CDR1 SGHVS, CDR2 FQNEAQ. Here the CDR3 DNA reads TGTGCCAGCAGCCCGGGACTAGAATACAATGAGCAGTTCTTC. This sequence encodes CASSPGLEYNEQFF.

This clonotype was recorded a few times. The rearrangement links TRBV5-8 to TRBJ2-2, with TRBD2 as a possible D gene (6 bases). The CDR3 loop spans 14 amino acids. V gave up 2 bases and J gave up 3 bases, with 8 bases separating them. Per germline, CDR1 SGHTS and CDR2 YDEGEE. The CDR3 sequence: CASSFSGDTGELFF. The CDR3 DNA reads TGTGCCAGCAGCTTTAGCGGTGACACCGGGGAGCTGTTTTTT.

The chain couples TRBV3-1 to TRBJ1-2; a possible D gene is TRBD1 (5 bases). The germline V gene has CDR1 LGHDT and CDR2 YNNKEL (reference sequence). This CDR3 region has 13 residues. V dropped 4 bases and J dropped 5 bases, with 11 bases sitting between them. CDR3 sequence reads: CASSRKGSYGYTF. CDR3 in DNA: TGTGCCAGCAGCCGTAAGGGGTCTTATGGCTACACCTTC.

This clonotype was recorded at least ten times. The V gene is TRBV6-1, the J gene TRBJ1-5; D remains ambiguous. V lost 10 bases and J lost 7, with 23 bases in between. This CDR3 is built from 15 residues. Germline CDR1 and CDR2: MNHNS and SASEGT. The CDR3, as DNA: TGTGCCACCGAGCATCTTTCTCGGGTTTGGCAGCCCCAGCATTTT. This gives the protein CATEHLSRVWQPQHF.

This clonotype appeared a few times. The V call is TRBV7-9, the J call TRBJ2-1; weak D call: TRBD1 (6 bases). Germline CDR1 is SEHNR and CDR2 is FQNEAQ (reference sequence). The length of the CDR3 is 15 residues. V shed 2 bases and J shed 7 bases, with 15 bases lying between them. Here the CDR3 reads CASSLTQGLLNEQFF. The CDR3 nucleotides are TGTGCCAGCAGCTTAACCCAGGGGCTACTGAATGAGCAGTTCTTC.

This clonotype was picked up many times. This chain uses TRBV27 with TRBJ2-3; 7 nucleotides match TRBD1. The CDR3 runs to 13 residues. V dropped 5 bases and J dropped 8; count of bases not matched to a gene: 7. The germline V gene has CDR1 MNHEY and CDR2 SMNVEV (reference sequence). The CDR3 sequence: CASSPTGVVTQYF. The DNA of the CDR3 is TGTGCCAGCAGTCCCACAGGGGTGGTTACGCAGTATTTT.

The CDR3 region is CASSPGLAGMGSSGETQYF. CDR3 sequence (DNA): TGTGCCAGCTCACCCGGACTAGCGGGGATGGGATCGAGTGGAGAGACCCAGTACTTC. This chain links TRBV18 with TRBJ2-5, with TRBD2 matching 12 bases. The CDR3 runs 19 residues. Germline lookup yields CDR1 KGHSH and CDR2 LQKENI. The V and J ends lost 3 bases and 4 bases, in that order; junction bases with no gene match: 15.

This rearrangement joins TRBV12-3 or TRBV12-4 to TRBJ2-4; 10 positions match TRBD1. This CDR3 has 14 amino acids. V gave up 5 bases and J gave up 8 bases; unmatched junction bases: 6. CDR3 protein: CASSNRDRGDIQYF. In DNA form, the CDR3 reads TGTGCCAGCAGTAATCGGGACAGGGGTGACATTCAGTACTTC.

J is TRBJ1-1 and V is TRBV19; D gene ambiguous. Trimming removed 7 bases at V and 1 base at J, with 13 bases between. This CDR3 comprises 14 residues. The germline V gene encodes CDR1 LNHDA and CDR2 SQIVND (reference sequence). The CDR3 sequence: CASNRRSSNTEAFF. For the CDR3, the DNA is TGTGCCAGTAATAGAAGGTCTTCGAACACTGAAGCTTTCTTT.